A selection of T cell receptor beta chains follows, all from one sample in a study of blood T cell repertoires in COVID-19. Generated by immunoSEQ multiplex PCR, the TCRdb table keeps only in-frame clones and is missing some. The sample lists about 87,000 clones, 70% to 90% occurring once. The sequenced sample consisted of peripheral blood. These receptors all come from a human donor with acute or convalescent COVID-19. The donor label of this sample is uncertain. Both conserved end residues are part of each CDR3. A D gene is named only where the DNA matches it firmly. The size field is filled for only some rows; it gives once, few, many or a size class.

d_call	v_call	j_call	clone_size	cdr3_aa	cdr3_nt
NA	TRBV30	TRBJ1-3	NA	CAGNTGNTIYF	TGTGCCGGAAATACAGGGAACACCATATATTTT
TRBD1	TRBV28	TRBJ2-7	NA	CASSRGGPYEQYF	TGTGCCAGCAGCCGAGGGGGCCCCTACGAGCAGTACTTC
TRBD2	TRBV11-3	TRBJ2-7	NA	CASSHERGRNYEQYF	TGTGCCAGCAGCCACGAGCGGGGGCGCAACTACGAGCAGTACTTC
NA	TRBV30	TRBJ2-5	NA	CAWSRVETQYF	TGTGCCTGGAGTCGCGTGGAGACCCAGTACTTC
NA	TRBV24-1	TRBJ2-1	NA	CATSDHAGIWDEQFF	TGTGCCACCAGTGACCATGCAGGGATCTGGGATGAGCAGTTCTTC
NA	TRBV24-1	TRBJ2-2	NA	CATSKQVNTGELFF	TGTGCCACCAGTAAACAGGTGAACACCGGGGAGCTGTTTTTT
NA	TRBV28	TRBJ2-3	NA	CASSSPGVDRTDTQYF	TGTGCCAGCAGTTCCCCAGGGGTAGATCGCACAGATACGCAGTATTTT
NA	TRBV11-3	TRBJ2-2	NA	CASSLDGGQDTGELFF	TGTGCCAGCAGCTTAGATGGGGGCCAGGACACCGGGGAGCTGTTTTTT
NA	TRBV4-2	TRBJ1-1	NA	CASSQLKTGNTEAFF	TGTGCCAGCAGCCAACTTAAAACAGGGAACACTGAAGCTTTCTTT
NA	TRBV2	TRBJ1-2	NA	CASSEVAPNYGYTF	TGTGCCAGCAGTGAAGTGGCTCCCAACTATGGCTACACCTTC
TRBD2	TRBV5-1	TRBJ2-3	NA	CASSLRSGGRSTDTQYF	TGCGCCAGCAGCTTGAGGAGCGGGGGGAGGAGCACAGATACGCAGTATTTT
TRBD1	TRBV11-2	TRBJ1-1	NA	CASSSAGTGYREAFF	TGTGCCAGCAGCTCAGCCGGGACAGGGTATAGGGAAGCTTTCTTT
TRBD1	TRBV2	TRBJ1-5	NA	CASTGTGNQPQHF	TGTGCCAGTACCGGGACAGGGAATCAGCCCCAGCATTTT
TRBD2	TRBV4-2	TRBJ2-1	NA	CASSPEEASGGAGNEQFF	TGTGCCAGCAGCCCAGAGGAGGCTAGCGGGGGGGCAGGGAATGAGCAGTTCTTC
NA	TRBV4-3	TRBJ1-4	NA	CASSQDPFREKLFF	TGCGCCAGCAGCCAAGATCCTTTCAGGGAAAAACTGTTTTTT
NA	TRBV28	TRBJ2-2	NA	CASSPALQVNTGELFF	TGTGCCAGCAGCCCCGCTTTGCAGGTGAACACCGGGGAGCTGTTTTTT
TRBD1	TRBV6-4	TRBJ1-2	NA	CASSDSFGQGLLRGYTF	TGTGCCAGCAGTGACTCCTTTGGACAGGGACTTTTGCGTGGCTACACCTTC
NA	TRBV10-2	TRBJ2-7	NA	CASSENRAYEQYF	TGCGCCAGCAGTGAGAACAGGGCCTACGAGCAGTACTTC
TRBD1	TRBV6-5	TRBJ1-1	NA	CASSTETGRIEAFF	TGTGCCAGCAGTACTGAGACAGGGAGGATTGAAGCTTTCTTT
TRBD1	TRBV5-1	TRBJ1-2	NA	CASSTQGAYYGYTF	TGCGCCAGCAGCACACAGGGGGCATACTATGGCTACACCTTC
TRBD1	TRBV28	TRBJ1-2	NA	CASSLLGQGNGYTF	TGTGCCAGCAGTCTACTGGGACAGGGAAATGGCTACACCTTC
NA	TRBV7-9	TRBJ2-3	NA	CASSPGTDTQYF	TGTGCCAGCAGTCCCGGGACAGATACGCAGTATTTT
TRBD1	TRBV28	TRBJ2-2	NA	CASSPVTGGAIGELFF	TGTGCCAGCAGTCCCGTGACAGGGGGCGCGATCGGGGAGCTGTTTTTT
NA	TRBV18	TRBJ2-7	NA	CASSPTGSGDEQYF	TGTGCCAGCTCCCCAACAGGGTCGGGCGACGAGCAGTACTTC
NA	TRBV19	TRBJ2-7	NA	CASSIGVGRGYEQYF	TGTGCCAGTAGTATAGGGGTCGGCAGGGGCTACGAGCAGTACTTC
NA	TRBV7-9	TRBJ2-7	NA	CASSLGQGSAYEQYF	TGTGCCAGCAGCTTAGGCCAGGGGTCAGCCTACGAGCAGTACTTC
NA	TRBV5-6	TRBJ2-7	NA	CASRDRGISYEQYF	TGTGCCAGCAGGGATAGAGGGATATCCTACGAGCAGTACTTC
TRBD2	TRBV3-1/TRBV3-2	TRBJ2-3	once	CASSHGAGGGYTQYF	TGTGCCAGCAGCCATGGAGCGGGGGGCGGGTATACGCAGTATTTT
TRBD1	TRBV7-9	TRBJ1-2	NA	CASSFPQGAANYGYTF	TGTGCCAGCAGCTTCCCCCAGGGGGCGGCTAACTATGGCTACACCTTC
TRBD1	TRBV6-5	TRBJ1-2	NA	CASSYDRGYGYTF	TGTGCCAGCAGTTACGACAGGGGCTATGGCTACACCTTC
NA	TRBV7-6	TRBJ1-6	NA	CASSSPGRGRNSPLHF	TGTGCCAGCAGCTCTCCGGGGAGAGGTCGGAATTCACCCCTCCACTTT
NA	TRBV28	TRBJ1-1	NA	CATRGQDWNTEAFF	TGTGCCACTAGGGGTCAGGATTGGAACACTGAAGCTTTCTTT
TRBD2	TRBV6-5	TRBJ2-5	NA	CASSYSGGGQETQYF	TGTGCCAGCAGTTACTCGGGGGGGGGCCAAGAGACCCAGTACTTC
NA	TRBV19	TRBJ1-5	NA	CASSRSESNQPQHF	TGTGCCAGTAGTAGAAGTGAGAGCAATCAGCCCCAGCATTTT
NA	TRBV18	TRBJ2-2	NA	CASSPPRQASAGELFF	TGTGCCAGCTCACCACCGCGCCAGGCGTCGGCCGGGGAGCTGTTTTTT
TRBD1	TRBV6-5	TRBJ1-5	NA	CASITQGSHQPQHF	TGTGCCAGCATTACACAGGGGTCCCATCAGCCCCAGCATTTT